These 4 T cell receptor beta chains came from one sample sequenced in a study of persistence of HIV-infected CD4 T cells. Their cognate antigens are unknown. Cells were stimulated with CMV-infected fibroblast lysates at 10 ug/mL. Responding CD4+ T cells were sorted by upregulation of both CD40 ligand and CD69. Sequencing used immunoSEQ version 4 in survey mode. Using immunoSEQ multiplex PCR, the repertoire was profiled, and TCRdb retains in-frame clones only, with some absent. The table records 15,000 to 20,000 clones, about 61% of them present only once. The sample was CD4+ T cells sorted from PBMCs after roughly 18-hour stimulation, taken from a patient who received antiretroviral therapy. The receptors originated from an adult woman with HIV who was CMV-seropositive.

This clone appeared once. The chain has TRBV30 and TRBJ2-2; D remains unclear. The CDR3 is made up of 13 amino acids. V was trimmed by 4 bases and J by 4 bases, leaving 10 bases between them. CDR1 GTSNPN and CDR2 SVGIG come from the germline V gene (reference sequence). Here the CDR3 reads CAWNRIRTGELFF. The CDR3 DNA is TGTGCCTGGAATAGGATACGCACCGGGGAGCTGTTTTTT.

This sequence joins TRBV6-5 and TRBJ2-3; D unresolved. Between the trimmed V and J ends, which lost 6 bases and 0 bases, there was a span of 13 bases. The germline V gene has CDR1 MNHEY and CDR2 SVGAGI. The CDR3 loop spans 15 amino acids. The CDR3 nucleotides are TGTGCCAGCAGACCCTTCCAAGGTAGCACAGATACGCAGTATTTT. It yields the protein CASRPFQGSTDTQYF.

The chain carries TRBV10-3 and TRBJ1-5; D uncertain. The CDR3 totals 12 residues. Germline assignment: CDR1 ENHRY and CDR2 SYGVKD. V dropped 6 bases and J dropped 2 bases, with 5 bases sitting between them. The CDR3 DNA is TGTGCCATCAGCGGGGGCAATCAGCCCCAGCATTTT. As protein: CAISGGNQPQHF.

This chain joins TRBV10-1 and TRBJ1-3; TRBD1 is a possible D gene (6 bases). CDR1 is WNHNN and CDR2 is SYGVQD in the germline V gene (reference sequence). The CDR3 is 17 amino acids. The V gene lost 0 bases and the J gene lost 2 bases, with 14 bases spanning the gap. The CDR3 is CASSESVFGDTGNTIYF. The CDR3 DNA reads TGCGCCAGCAGTGAGTCGGTCTTTGGGGACACTGGAAACACCATATATTTT.